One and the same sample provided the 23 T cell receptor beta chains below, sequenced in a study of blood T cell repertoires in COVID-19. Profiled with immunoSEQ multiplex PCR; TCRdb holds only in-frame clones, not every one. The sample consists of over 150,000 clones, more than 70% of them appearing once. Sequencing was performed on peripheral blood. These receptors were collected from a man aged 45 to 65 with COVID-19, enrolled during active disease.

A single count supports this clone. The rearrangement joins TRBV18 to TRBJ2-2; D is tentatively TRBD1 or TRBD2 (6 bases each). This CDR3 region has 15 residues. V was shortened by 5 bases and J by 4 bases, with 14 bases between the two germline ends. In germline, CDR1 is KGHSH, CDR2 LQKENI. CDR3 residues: CASSTQGGSTGELFF. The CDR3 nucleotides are TGTGCCAGCTCAACACAGGGAGGTAGCACCGGGGAGCTGTTTTTT.

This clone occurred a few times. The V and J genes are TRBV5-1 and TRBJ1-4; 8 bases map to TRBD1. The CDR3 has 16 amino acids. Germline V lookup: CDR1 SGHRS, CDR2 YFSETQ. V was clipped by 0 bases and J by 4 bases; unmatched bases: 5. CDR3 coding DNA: TGCGCCAGCAGCTTGGCAGGGGGCGGAGGTAATGAAAAACTGTTTTTT. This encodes CASSLAGGGGNEKLFF.

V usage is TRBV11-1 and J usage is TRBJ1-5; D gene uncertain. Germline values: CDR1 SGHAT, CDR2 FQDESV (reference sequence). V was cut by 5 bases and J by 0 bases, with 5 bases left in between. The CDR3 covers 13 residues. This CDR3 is CASSRHSNQPQHF. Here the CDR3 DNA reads TGTGCCAGCAGCCGACATAGCAATCAGCCCCAGCATTTT.

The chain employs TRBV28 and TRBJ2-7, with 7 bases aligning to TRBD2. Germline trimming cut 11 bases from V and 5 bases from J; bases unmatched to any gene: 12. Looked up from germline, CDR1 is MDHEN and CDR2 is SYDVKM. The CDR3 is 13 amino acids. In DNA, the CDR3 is TGTGCCTCGGCGGGGGACTATTCCCACGAGCAGTACTTC. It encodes CASAGDYSHEQYF. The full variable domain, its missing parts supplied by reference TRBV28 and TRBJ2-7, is DVKVTQSSRYLVKRTGEKVFLECVQDMDHENMFWYRQDPGLGLRLIYFSYDVKMKEKGDIPEGYSVSREKKERFSLILESASTNQTSMYLCASAGDYSHEQYFGPGTRLTVT.

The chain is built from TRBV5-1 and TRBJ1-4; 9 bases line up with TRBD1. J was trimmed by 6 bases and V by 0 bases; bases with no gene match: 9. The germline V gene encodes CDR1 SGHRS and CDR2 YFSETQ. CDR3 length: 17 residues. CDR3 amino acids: CASSLGGQGQRYEKLFF. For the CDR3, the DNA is TGCGCCAGCAGCTTGGGGGGACAGGGCCAGAGATATGAAAAACTGTTTTTT.

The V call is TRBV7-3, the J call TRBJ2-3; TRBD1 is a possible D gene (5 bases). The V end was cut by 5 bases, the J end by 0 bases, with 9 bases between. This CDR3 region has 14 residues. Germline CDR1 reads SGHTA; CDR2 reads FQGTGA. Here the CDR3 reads CASSPQGSTDTQYF. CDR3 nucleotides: TGTGCCAGCAGCCCCCAGGGAAGCACAGATACGCAGTATTTT.

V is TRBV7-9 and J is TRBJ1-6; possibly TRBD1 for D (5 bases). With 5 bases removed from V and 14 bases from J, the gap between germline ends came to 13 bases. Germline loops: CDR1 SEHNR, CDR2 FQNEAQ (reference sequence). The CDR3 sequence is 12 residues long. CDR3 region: CASSKQELALHF. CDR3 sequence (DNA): TGTGCCAGCAGCAAACAGGAGCTGGCCCTCCACTTT. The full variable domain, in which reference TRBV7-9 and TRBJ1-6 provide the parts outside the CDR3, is DTGVSQNPRHKITKRGQNVTFRCDPISEHNRLYWYRQTLGQGPEFLTYFQNEAQLEKSRLLSDRFSAERPKGSFSTLEIQRTEQGDSAMYLCASSKQELALHFGNGTRLTVT.

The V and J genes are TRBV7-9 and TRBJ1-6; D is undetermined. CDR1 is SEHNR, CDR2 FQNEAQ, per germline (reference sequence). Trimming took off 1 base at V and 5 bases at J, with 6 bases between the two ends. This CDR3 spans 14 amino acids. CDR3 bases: TGTGCCAGCAGCTTAGATCGGGATAATTCACCCCTCCACTTT. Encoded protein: CASSLDRDNSPLHF.

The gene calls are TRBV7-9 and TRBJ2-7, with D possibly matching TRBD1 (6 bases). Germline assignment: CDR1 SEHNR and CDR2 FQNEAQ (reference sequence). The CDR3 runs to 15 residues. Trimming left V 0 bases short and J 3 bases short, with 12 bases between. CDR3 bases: TGTGCCAGCAGCTTAGCGCAGGGGCGATACTACGAGCAGTACTTC. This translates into CASSLAQGRYYEQYF.

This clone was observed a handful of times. The CDR3 spells CASSREQGKYNEQFF. The CDR3 DNA follows: TGTGCCAGCAGCCGTGAACAGGGAAAATACAATGAGCAGTTCTTC. The chain joins TRBV5-6 to TRBJ2-1, with a possible D match to TRBD1 (6 bases). Trimming removed 4 bases at V and 4 bases at J, with 15 bases between. Germline CDR1 reads SGHDT; CDR2 reads YYEEEE. The CDR3 consists of 15 residues.

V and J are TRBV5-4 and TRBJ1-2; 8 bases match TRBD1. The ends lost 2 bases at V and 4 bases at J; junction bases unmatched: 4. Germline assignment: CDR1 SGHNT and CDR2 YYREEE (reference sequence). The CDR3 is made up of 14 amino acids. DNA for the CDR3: TGTGCCAGCAGCTTACAGGGGGTGACCTATGGCTACACCTTC. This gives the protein CASSLQGVTYGYTF.

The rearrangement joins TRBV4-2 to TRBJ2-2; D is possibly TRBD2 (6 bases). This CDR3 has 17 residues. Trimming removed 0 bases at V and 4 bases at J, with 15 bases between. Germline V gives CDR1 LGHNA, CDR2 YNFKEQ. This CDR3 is CASSQDGTYGSTGELFF. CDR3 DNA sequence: TGTGCCAGCAGCCAAGACGGGACTTACGGGAGCACCGGGGAGCTGTTTTTT.

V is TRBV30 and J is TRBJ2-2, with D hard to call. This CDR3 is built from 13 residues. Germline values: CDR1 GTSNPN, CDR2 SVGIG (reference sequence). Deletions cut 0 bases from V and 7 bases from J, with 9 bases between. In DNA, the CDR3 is TGTGCCTGGAGTGTGCTAGTTAGCGGGGAGCTGTTTTTT. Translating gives CAWSVLVSGELFF. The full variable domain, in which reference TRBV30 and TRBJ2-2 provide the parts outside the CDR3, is SQTIHQWPATLVQPVGSPLSLECTVEGTSNPNLYWYRQAAGRGLQLLFYSVGIGQISSEVPQNLSASRPQDRQFILSSKKLLLSDSGFYLCAWSVLVSGELFFGEGSRLTVL.

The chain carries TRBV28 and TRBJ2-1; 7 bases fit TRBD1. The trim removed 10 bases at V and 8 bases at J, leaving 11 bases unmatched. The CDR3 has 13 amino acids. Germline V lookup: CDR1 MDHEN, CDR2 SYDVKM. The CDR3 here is CAIQDRNKDEQFF. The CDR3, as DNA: TGTGCCATCCAGGACAGGAATAAGGATGAGCAGTTCTTC.

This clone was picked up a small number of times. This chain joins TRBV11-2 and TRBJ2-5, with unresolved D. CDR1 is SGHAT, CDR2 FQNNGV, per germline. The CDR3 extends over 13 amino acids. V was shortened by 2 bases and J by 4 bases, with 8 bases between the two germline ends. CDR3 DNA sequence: TGTGCCAGCAGCTTATTGCGTCGAGAGACCCAGTACTTC. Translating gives CASSLLRRETQYF.

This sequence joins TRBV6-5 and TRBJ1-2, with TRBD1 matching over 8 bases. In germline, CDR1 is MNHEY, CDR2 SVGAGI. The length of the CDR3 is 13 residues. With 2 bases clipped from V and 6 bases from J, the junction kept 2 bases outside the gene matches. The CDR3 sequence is CASSYGTGNGYTF. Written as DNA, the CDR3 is TGTGCCAGCAGTTACGGGACAGGAAATGGCTACACCTTC.

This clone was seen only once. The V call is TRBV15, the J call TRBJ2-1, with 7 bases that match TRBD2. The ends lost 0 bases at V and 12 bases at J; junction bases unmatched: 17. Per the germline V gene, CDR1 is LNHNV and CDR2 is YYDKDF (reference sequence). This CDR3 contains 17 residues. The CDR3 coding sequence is TGTGCCACCAGCAGAGATTTCGGCGGGAGCTCCGCGGGCGGGCAGTTCTTC. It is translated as CATSRDFGGSSAGGQFF.

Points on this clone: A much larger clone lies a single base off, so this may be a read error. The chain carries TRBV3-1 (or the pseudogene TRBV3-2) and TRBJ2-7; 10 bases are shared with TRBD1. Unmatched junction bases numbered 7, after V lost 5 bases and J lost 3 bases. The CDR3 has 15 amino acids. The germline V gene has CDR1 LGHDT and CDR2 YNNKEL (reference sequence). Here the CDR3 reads CASSLGTGVFYEQYF. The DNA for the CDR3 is TGTGCCAGCAGCTTAGGGACAGGGGTTTTCTACGAGCAGTACTTC.

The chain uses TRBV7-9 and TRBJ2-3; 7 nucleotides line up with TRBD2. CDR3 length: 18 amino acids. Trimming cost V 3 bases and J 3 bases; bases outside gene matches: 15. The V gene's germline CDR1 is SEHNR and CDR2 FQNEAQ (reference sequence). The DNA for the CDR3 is TGTGCCAGCAGCTTGGGGAAAGGTGCGGGAGAGCGAACAGATACGCAGTATTTT. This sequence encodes CASSLGKGAGERTDTQYF.

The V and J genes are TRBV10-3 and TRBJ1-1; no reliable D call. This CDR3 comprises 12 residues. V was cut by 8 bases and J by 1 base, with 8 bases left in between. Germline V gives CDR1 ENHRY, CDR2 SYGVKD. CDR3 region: CAIGEGNTEAFF. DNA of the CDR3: TGTGCCATCGGGGAGGGGAACACTGAAGCTTTCTTT.

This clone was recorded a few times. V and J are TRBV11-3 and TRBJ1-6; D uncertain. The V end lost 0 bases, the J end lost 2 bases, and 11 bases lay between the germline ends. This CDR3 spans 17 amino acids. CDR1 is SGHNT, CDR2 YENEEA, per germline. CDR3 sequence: CASSLEGRGTYNSPLHF. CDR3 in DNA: TGTGCCAGCAGCTTAGAAGGCCGAGGGACCTATAATTCACCCCTCCACTTT.

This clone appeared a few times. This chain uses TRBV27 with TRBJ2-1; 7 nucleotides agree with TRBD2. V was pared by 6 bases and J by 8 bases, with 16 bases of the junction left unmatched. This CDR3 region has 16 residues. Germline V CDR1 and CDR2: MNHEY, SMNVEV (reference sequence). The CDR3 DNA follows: TGTGCCAGCAGGAGCCCTCCGGGACTACTCGACCATGAGCAGTTCTTC. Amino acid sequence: CASRSPPGLLDHEQFF.

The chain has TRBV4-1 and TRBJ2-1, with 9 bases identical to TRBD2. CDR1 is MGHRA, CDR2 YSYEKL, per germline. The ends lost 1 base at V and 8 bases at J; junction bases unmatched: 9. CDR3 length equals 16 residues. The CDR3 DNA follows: TGCGCCAGCAGCCAAGCGGAGGGCGGGGGGGCAGATGAGCAGTTCTTC. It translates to CASSQAEGGGADEQFF.